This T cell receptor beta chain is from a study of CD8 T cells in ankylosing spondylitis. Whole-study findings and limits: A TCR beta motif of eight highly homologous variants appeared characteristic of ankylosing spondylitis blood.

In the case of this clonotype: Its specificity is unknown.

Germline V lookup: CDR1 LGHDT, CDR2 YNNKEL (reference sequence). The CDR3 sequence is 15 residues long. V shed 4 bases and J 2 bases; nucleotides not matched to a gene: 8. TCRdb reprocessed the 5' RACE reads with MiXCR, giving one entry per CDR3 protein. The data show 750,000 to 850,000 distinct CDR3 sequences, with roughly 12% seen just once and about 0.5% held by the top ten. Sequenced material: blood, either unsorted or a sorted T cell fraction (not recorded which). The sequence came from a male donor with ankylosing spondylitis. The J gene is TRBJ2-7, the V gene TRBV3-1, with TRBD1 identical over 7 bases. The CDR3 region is CASSLPGTVTYEQYF. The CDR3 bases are TGTGCCAGCAGCCTTCCCGGGACAGTGACCTACGAGCAGTACTTC.